These 29 T cell receptor beta chains were all obtained from the same sample, sequenced in a study of blood T cell repertoires in COVID-19. TCRdb's table, derived via immunoSEQ multiplex PCR, lists solely in-frame clones and lacks some. This table has approximately 30,000 clones, approximately 86% appearing once. Source material: peripheral blood. The receptors originated from a human donor in a cohort sampled during active COVID-19.

This rearrangement joins TRBV7-9 to TRBJ1-4, with D possibly TRBD1 on 5 matching bases. Trimming left V 5 bases short and J 6 bases short, with 19 bases between. Germline assignment: CDR1 SEHNR and CDR2 FQNEAQ (reference sequence). The CDR3 is made up of 16 amino acids. CDR3 sequence (DNA): TGTGCCAGCAGCACTCCACAGGCCTTTACCTATGAAAAACTGTTTTTT. This sequence encodes CASSTPQAFTYEKLFF.

This chain links TRBV5-1 with TRBJ1-1, with 8 bases fitting TRBD1. V was clipped by 0 bases and J by 4 bases; unmatched bases: 8. The CDR3 is 16 residues long. CDR1 is SGHRS, CDR2 YFSETQ, per germline. The CDR3, as DNA: TGCGCCAGCAGCTTGGTTAGCGGAGGGACAGGCACTGAAGCTTTCTTT. Translating gives CASSLVSGGTGTEAFF.

The CDR3 nucleotides read TGTGCCAGCAGCCAAGCTACTAGCGGCACCGGGGAGCTGTTTTTT. This gives the protein CASSQATSGTGELFF. V is TRBV14 and J is TRBJ2-2, with 8 bases that match TRBD2. Trimming cost V 1 base and J 4 bases; bases outside gene matches: 2. Germline CDR1 and CDR2: SGHDN and FVKESK. The CDR3 has 15 residues.

This clone was detected a few times. The chain uses TRBV5-8 and TRBJ1-6; D possibly corresponds to TRBD1 (5 bases). The V gene's germline CDR1 is SGHTS and CDR2 YDEGEE. The ends were cut back, 0 bases at V and 5 bases at J, with 6 bases in the middle. The CDR3 is made up of 14 amino acids. CDR3 nucleotides: TGTGCCAGCAGCTTGGGACAGAATAATTCACCCCTCCACTTT. Protein product: CASSLGQNNSPLHF.

The chain couples TRBV6-6 to TRBJ1-2, with 8 bases that match TRBD1. V lost 6 bases, J lost 7 bases, and 7 bases stayed unmatched. In germline, CDR1 is MNHNY, CDR2 SVGAGI (reference sequence). The CDR3 is made up of 13 amino acids. CDR3 amino acids: CASRMDRDAGYTF. The CDR3 bases are TGTGCCAGCAGGATGGACAGGGATGCTGGCTACACCTTC.

The rearrangement joins TRBV29-1 to TRBJ1-5, with D possibly TRBD1 on 6 matching bases. Germline CDR1 and CDR2: SQVTM and ANQGSEA. The CDR3 is made up of 14 amino acids. The V and J ends lost 4 bases and 4 bases respectively, with 14 bases between them. Here the CDR3 reads CSVVTGNRNQPQHF. Here the CDR3 DNA reads TGCAGCGTTGTAACAGGGAATCGGAATCAGCCCCAGCATTTT.

About this clone itself: The sample has other DNA sequences that encode this CDR3 too. The rearrangement joins TRBV19 to TRBJ2-7; a possible D gene is TRBD1 (6 bases). The CDR3 has 13 amino acids. From germline, CDR1 is LNHDA and CDR2 SQIVND (reference sequence). The V and J ends lost 5 bases and 5 bases respectively, with 13 bases between them. The CDR3 nucleotides are TGTGCCAGTAGTCTCGGACAGAGGAACGAGCAGTACTTC. Protein: CASSLGQRNEQYF.

J is TRBJ2-2 and V is TRBV7-8; D is possibly TRBD1 (6 bases). The CDR3 sequence is 14 residues long. The germline V gene encodes CDR1 SGHVS and CDR2 FQNEAQ. Trimming took 4 bases from V and 4 from J, leaving 10 bases between them. The CDR3 nucleotides read TGTGCCAGCAGCTCGGGACAACCCACCGGGGAGCTGTTTTTT. The encoded protein is CASSSGQPTGELFF.

This chain joins TRBV15 and TRBJ2-7, with D possibly TRBD1 on 6 matching bases. The CDR3 spans 14 residues. Trimming took off 5 bases at V and 3 bases at J, with 14 bases between the two ends. Per germline, CDR1 LNHNV and CDR2 YYDKDF (reference sequence). The CDR3, as DNA: TGTGCCACCAGCCGTGACAGGTTTAACTACGAGCAGTACTTC. Its translation: CATSRDRFNYEQYF.

The genes are TRBV9 and TRBJ2-3; 7 nucleotides align to TRBD1. This CDR3 spans 13 amino acids. Per germline, CDR1 SGDLS and CDR2 YYNGEE. V gave up 2 bases and J gave up 4 bases; unmatched junction bases: 1. This chain's CDR3 is CASSVGQADTQYF. The CDR3 coding sequence is TGTGCCAGCAGCGTCGGACAGGCAGATACGCAGTATTTT.

V and J are TRBV9 and TRBJ1-4; D gene uncertain. Trimming left V 0 bases short and J 6 bases short, with 9 bases between. The CDR3 totals 14 residues. Germline V lookup: CDR1 SGDLS, CDR2 YYNGEE. The CDR3 is CASSVGEVDEKLFF. CDR3 sequence (DNA): TGTGCCAGCAGCGTAGGGGAGGTTGATGAAAAACTGTTTTTT. Using reference TRBV9 and TRBJ1-4 for the parts outside the CDR3, the full variable domain is DSGVTQTPKHLITATGQRVTLRCSPRSGDLSVYWYQQSLDQGLQFLIQYYNGEERAKGNILERFSAQQFPDLHSELNLSSLELGDSALYFCASSVGEVDEKLFFGSGTQLSVL.

The chain carries TRBV9 and TRBJ1-1; 7 positions match TRBD1. The V gene end was trimmed by 2 bases and the J gene end by 2 bases; junction bases not matched to a gene: 9. Per germline, CDR1 SGDLS and CDR2 YYNGEE. The CDR3 length is 16 residues. CDR3 coding DNA: TGTGCCAGCAGCGTGGGTACGAGACAGGGTAACACTGAAGCTTTCTTT. Translation gives CASSVGTRQGNTEAFF. Full variable domain (missing parts from reference TRBV9 and TRBJ1-1): DSGVTQTPKHLITATGQRVTLRCSPRSGDLSVYWYQQSLDQGLQFLIQYYNGEERAKGNILERFSAQQFPDLHSELNLSSLELGDSALYFCASSVGTRQGNTEAFFGQGTRLTVV.

This rearrangement joins TRBV6-6 to TRBJ1-5, with D maybe TRBD1 (5 bases). The germline V and J ends were trimmed by 6 bases and 5 bases, with 14 bases remaining between them. Per germline, CDR1 MNHNY and CDR2 SVGAGI (reference sequence). CDR3 length equals 14 residues. CDR3 region: CASSSGGPDQPQHF. Written as DNA, the CDR3 is TGTGCCAGCAGCTCCGGGGGACCCGATCAGCCCCAGCATTTT.

The J gene is TRBJ1-1, the V gene TRBV6-5; possibly TRBD1 for D (5 bases). The CDR3 has 16 amino acids. CDR1 is MNHEY, CDR2 SVGAGI, per germline. Between the trimmed V and J ends, which lost 2 bases and 4 bases, there was a span of 17 bases. The CDR3 sequence is CASSYLWGGEGTEAFF. CDR3 DNA: TGTGCCAGCAGTTACCTCTGGGGGGGGGAGGGCACTGAAGCTTTCTTT.

The chain combines TRBV6-5 with TRBJ2-7; 8 positions agree with TRBD1. J gave up 4 bases and V 0 bases, and 2 bases lay outside the gene matches. CDR3 length equals 14 residues. Germline CDR1 MNHEY, CDR2 SVGAGI. CDR3 sequence reads: CASSYSDRVYEQYF. The CDR3 region has the DNA TGTGCCAGCAGTTACTCGGACAGGGTGTACGAGCAGTACTTC.

In its sample, this clone was seen a few times. CDR3 in DNA: TGTGCCAGCAGCCAAACCATTTATACGCGGGGGCATGAGACCCAGTACTTC. Amino acid sequence: CASSQTIYTRGHETQYF. The chain is built from TRBV3-1 (or the pseudogene TRBV3-2) and TRBJ2-5; tentatively, D is TRBD2 (7 bases). Trimming cost V 2 bases and J 5 bases, with 21 bases left between them. Germline values: CDR1 LGHDT, CDR2 YNNKEL (reference sequence). The length of the CDR3 is 17 residues.

The genes are TRBV2 and TRBJ2-5; possibly TRBD2 for D (5 bases). Trimming stripped 10 bases from V and 7 bases from J, with 19 bases between. The CDR3 is 13 amino acids. From germline, CDR1 is SNHLY and CDR2 FYNNEI. This CDR3 is CATALDNRGTQYF. CDR3 DNA: TGTGCCACCGCACTAGACAACCGGGGGACCCAGTACTTC. Combining the CDR3 with reference TRBV2 and TRBJ2-5 gives the whole variable domain EPEVTQTPSHQVTQMGQEVILRCVPISNHLYFYWYRQILGQKVEFLVSFYNNEISEKSEIFDDQFSVERPDGSNFTLKIRSTKLEDSAMYFCATALDNRGTQYFGPGTRLLVL.

The V call is TRBV7-9, the J call TRBJ1-1, with D possibly TRBD1 on 5 matching bases. The CDR3 loop spans 12 amino acids. Germline lookup yields CDR1 SEHNR and CDR2 FQNEAQ (reference sequence). V was clipped by 10 bases and J by 1 base, with 10 bases between them. The DNA of the CDR3 is TGTGCCATACAGGAGTCGAACACTGAAGCTTTCTTT. It is translated as CAIQESNTEAFF.

The chain employs TRBV9 and TRBJ2-7; TRBD2 matches at 9 bases. The germline V gene has CDR1 SGDLS and CDR2 YYNGEE. V dropped 3 bases and J dropped 7; count of bases not matched to a gene: 8. The CDR3 loop spans 14 amino acids. The CDR3 region has the DNA TGTGCCAGCAGCGAAGCGGGGGGCCGTTTTGAGCAGTACTTC. This sequence encodes CASSEAGGRFEQYF.

DNA of the CDR3: TGTGCCAGTAGCAGAGACAGGGGTTCTTCACCCCTCCACTTT. Translation gives CASSRDRGSSPLHF. The chain couples TRBV19 to TRBJ1-6; TRBD1 aligns across 8 bases. The CDR3 is made up of 14 amino acids. CDR1 is LNHDA, CDR2 SQIVND, per germline (reference sequence). V lost 6 bases to trimming and J lost 9 bases; unmatched junction nucleotides: 7.

This sequence joins TRBV30 and TRBJ1-2; TRBD1 agrees at 7 bases. The CDR3 is 13 residues long. Trimming took 4 bases from V and 2 from J; bases not matched to a gene: 4. Germline V lookup: CDR1 GTSNPN, CDR2 SVGIG (reference sequence). The CDR3 loop reads CAWIGGSNYGYTF. CDR3 sequence (DNA): TGTGCCTGGATAGGGGGCTCAAACTATGGCTACACCTTC. Full variable domain (remainder filled in from reference TRBV30 and TRBJ1-2): SQTIHQWPATLVQPVGSPLSLECTVEGTSNPNLYWYRQAAGRGLQLLFYSVGIGQISSEVPQNLSASRPQDRQFILSSKKLLLSDSGFYLCAWIGGSNYGYTFGSGTRLTVV.

V gene TRBV11-2 combines with J gene TRBJ2-7, with unresolved D. The V end was cut by 4 bases, the J end by 6 bases, with 16 bases between. Germline values: CDR1 SGHAT, CDR2 FQNNGV. The CDR3 contains 14 residues. The CDR3 bases are TGTGCCAGCAGCTCAAGAGTTGAGGCAGCCGAGCAGTACTTC. This translates into CASSSRVEAAEQYF.

The chain links TRBV9 to TRBJ2-3, with 11 bases matching TRBD2. Germline CDR1 and CDR2: SGDLS and YYNGEE. The CDR3 is made up of 17 amino acids. With V trimmed by 0 bases and J by 6 bases, 9 bases remained unmatched. The CDR3 DNA is TGTGCCAGCAGCGTAGCTAGCGGGGGGACGGGGATCGATACGCAGTATTTT. This translates into CASSVASGGTGIDTQYF. The variable domain in full, completed from reference TRBV9 and TRBJ2-3, reads DSGVTQTPKHLITATGQRVTLRCSPRSGDLSVYWYQQSLDQGLQFLIQYYNGEERAKGNILERFSAQQFPDLHSELNLSSLELGDSALYFCASSVASGGTGIDTQYFGPGTRLTVL.

The chain joins TRBV7-3 to TRBJ2-7; D perhaps matches TRBD2 (6 bases). There are 14 residues in the CDR3. Trimming took 2 bases from V and 4 from J, leaving 12 bases between them. Germline V CDR1 and CDR2: SGHTA, FQGTGA. CDR3 in DNA: TGTGCCAGCAGCTTATCCGCTAGCGAGTACGAGCAGTACTTC. Its protein product is CASSLSASEYEQYF.

This CDR3 is CASRGQGDSPLHF. For the CDR3, the DNA is TGTGCCAGCAGGGGACAGGGCGATTCACCCCTCCACTTT. The chain carries TRBV25-1 and TRBJ1-6; 9 positions match TRBD1. The J segment lost 8 bases and the V segment lost 6 bases, leaving 2 bases of the junction unmatched. This CDR3 has 13 amino acids. Germline CDR1 is MGHDK and CDR2 is SYGVNS.

The chain uses TRBV5-1 and TRBJ1-2, with D perhaps TRBD1 (6 bases). Germline CDR1 and CDR2: SGHRS and YFSETQ. The V end lost 0 bases, the J end lost 2 bases, and 11 bases lay between the germline ends. The CDR3 extends over 15 amino acids. The CDR3: CASSLGTAENYGYTF. In DNA form, the CDR3 reads TGCGCCAGCAGCTTGGGGACAGCCGAAAACTATGGCTACACCTTC.

This chain links TRBV7-3 with TRBJ2-1; D might be TRBD2 (6 bases). CDR1 is SGHTA, CDR2 FQGTGA, per germline. The CDR3 length is 15 residues. Trimming pared 5 bases from V and 9 bases from J, leaving 20 bases between. The CDR3 is CASSPGTSRSVEQFF. Here the CDR3 DNA reads TGTGCCAGCAGCCCTGGGACTTCCCGCTCGGTTGAGCAGTTCTTC. The whole variable domain, filled in from reference TRBV7-3 and TRBJ2-1, reads GAGVSQTPSNKVTEKGKYVELRCDPISGHTALYWYRQSLGQGPEFLIYFQGTGAADDSGLPNDRFFAVRPEGSVSTLKIQRTERGDSAVYLCASSPGTSRSVEQFFGPGTRLTVL.

This clone has just one count. This sequence joins TRBV7-9 and TRBJ2-1; weak D call: TRBD2 (7 bases). Trimming removed 5 bases from V and 5 bases from J, with 19 bases in between. In germline, CDR1 is SEHNR, CDR2 FQNEAQ (reference sequence). The CDR3 runs 16 residues. The CDR3 DNA is TGTGCCAGCAGCCTTGTTAAATGGGGGGGCCACAATGAGCAGTTCTTC. Residues: CASSLVKWGGHNEQFF.

The chain combines TRBV19 with TRBJ2-3; 11 bases fit TRBD1. The V segment lost 4 bases and the J segment 5 bases; nucleotides outside the gene matches: 2. The CDR3 is made up of 14 amino acids. From germline, CDR1 is LNHDA and CDR2 SQIVND (reference sequence). CDR3 loop: CASSRTGGKDTQYF. CDR3 in DNA: TGTGCCAGTAGTAGGACAGGGGGCAAAGATACGCAGTATTTT.